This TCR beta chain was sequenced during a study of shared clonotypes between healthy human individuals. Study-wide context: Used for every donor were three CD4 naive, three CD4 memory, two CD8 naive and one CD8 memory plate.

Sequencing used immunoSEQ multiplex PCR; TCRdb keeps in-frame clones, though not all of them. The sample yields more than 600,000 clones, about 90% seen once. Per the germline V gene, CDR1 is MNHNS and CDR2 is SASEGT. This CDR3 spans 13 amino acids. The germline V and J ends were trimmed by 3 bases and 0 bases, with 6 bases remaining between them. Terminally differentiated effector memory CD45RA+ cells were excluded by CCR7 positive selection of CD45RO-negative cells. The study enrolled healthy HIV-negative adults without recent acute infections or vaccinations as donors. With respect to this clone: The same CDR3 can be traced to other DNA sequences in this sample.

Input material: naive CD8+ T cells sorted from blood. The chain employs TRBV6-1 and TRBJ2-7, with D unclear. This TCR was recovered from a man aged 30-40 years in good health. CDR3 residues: CASSEGSSYEQYF. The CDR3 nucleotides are TGTGCCAGCAGTGAGGGGTCCTCCTACGAGCAGTACTTC.